These T cell receptor beta chains were read from a single sample in a study of long-term antiretroviral therapy in people with HIV. Profiling relied on immunoSEQ multiplex PCR, and the TCRdb table lists in-frame clones only, not all of them. This table holds approximately 41,000 clones, roughly 76% found once. Source: unsorted PBMCs, taken 1.5 years after starting antiretroviral therapy. The receptors shown here come from a man younger than 35 with HIV. CDR3s include the opening cysteine and the closing phenylalanine or tryptophan. The order of the fields is D gene, clone size, V gene, J gene, CDR3 protein, CDR3 DNA. D genes are given only for firm matches. Size tells how often a clone was seen (once, few, many) or the class of an expanded clone, and some rows leave it out.

>TRBD2|once|TRBV6-4|TRBJ2-1
CASLFPAGDNEQFF
TGTGCCAGCTTGTTTCCAGCGGGAGACAATGAGCAGTTCTTC
>-|-|TRBV25-1|TRBJ2-1
CASSNSADNEQFF
TGTGCCAGTTCCAACAGTGCGGACAATGAGCAGTTCTTC
>-|medium-sized|TRBV4-3|TRBJ2-3
CASSQDRAGDTQYF
TGCGCCAGCAGCCAAGACAGGGCCGGAGATACGCAGTATTTT
>-|-|TRBV6-4|TRBJ2-7
CASSPRIPSSYEQYF
TGTGCCAGCAGTCCGAGGATCCCTAGCTCCTACGAGCAGTACTTC
>-|few|TRBV28|TRBJ2-7
CASSAGSPRSEQYF
TGTGCCAGCAGTGCCGGGTCACCAAGGAGCGAGCAGTACTTC
>TRBD2|-|TRBV19|TRBJ2-1
CASSPKPGLAYEQFF
TGTGCCAGTAGTCCTAAACCGGGACTAGCATATGAGCAGTTCTTC
>-|-|TRBV5-4|TRBJ1-1
CASSSSLSRGAGNTEAFF
TGTGCCAGCAGCTCTTCTTTGTCCCGAGGGGCAGGGAACACTGAAGCTTTCTTT
>-|-|TRBV5-1|TRBJ2-7
CASSYGTYEQYF
TGCGCCAGCAGCTACGGGACCTACGAGCAGTACTTC
>-|-|TRBV28|TRBJ2-3
CASWAGSTDTQYF
TGTGCCAGCTGGGCAGGTAGCACAGATACGCAGTATTTT
>-|-|TRBV2|TRBJ1-1
CASYRTRTEAFF
TGTGCCAGCTATAGGACACGCACTGAAGCTTTCTTT
>-|-|TRBV7-2|TRBJ2-6
CASRTWTGANVLTF
TGTGCCAGCAGAACCTGGACTGGGGCCAACGTCCTGACTTTC
>-|-|TRBV4-1|TRBJ1-1
CASSQDLLAGNTMNTEAFF
TGCGCCAGCAGCCAAGATCTTTTGGCCGGGAACACCATGAACACTGAAGCTTTCTTT
>-|-|TRBV5-4|TRBJ1-1
CASNNRGLNEAFF
TGTGCCAGTAACAATCGGGGCCTCAATGAAGCTTTCTTT
>-|-|TRBV6-9|TRBJ2-7
CASSAIPQTISSYEQYF
TGTGCCAGCAGTGCCATTCCCCAAACGATCAGCTCCTACGAGCAGTACTTC
>TRBD2|-|TRBV5-4|TRBJ2-5
CASSLGASGRSQETQYF
TGTGCCAGCAGCTTGGGGGCTAGCGGGAGGTCCCAAGAGACCCAGTACTTC
>TRBD2|-|TRBV19|TRBJ2-7
CASRGTSGALGYEQYF
TGTGCCAGTAGGGGGACTAGCGGAGCCCTTGGCTACGAGCAGTACTTC
>-|-|TRBV5-4|TRBJ1-1
CASSLLREPEAFF
TGTGCCAGCAGCTTACTCAGGGAGCCTGAAGCTTTCTTT
>-|-|TRBV6-5|TRBJ1-2
CASSYISGTSYGYTF
TGTGCCAGCAGTTACATCTCCGGGACAAGCTATGGCTACACCTTC
>TRBD1|-|TRBV5-1|TRBJ1-4
CASSLETYRGANEKLFF
TGCGCCAGCAGCTTGGAGACCTACAGGGGAGCTAATGAAAAACTGTTTTTT
>-|-|TRBV28|TRBJ1-2
CASSLPGSLYGYTF
TGTGCCAGCAGTTTACCGGGAAGCCTCTATGGCTACACCTTC
>-|-|TRBV7-9|TRBJ1-2
CASTRTGMVGYTF
TGTGCCAGCACGCGTACAGGCATGGTAGGCTACACCTTC
>-|-|TRBV7-8|TRBJ1-1
CASSLTGMGTEAFF
TGTGCCAGCAGCTTAACAGGGATGGGCACTGAAGCTTTCTTT
>TRBD2|-|TRBV13|TRBJ2-7
CASSLGAGSHEQYF
TGTGCCAGCAGCTTAGGAGCGGGATCTCACGAGCAGTACTTC
>-|-|TRBV19|TRBJ2-7
CASSSDGTYEQYF
TGTGCCAGTAGTTCGGACGGAACCTACGAGCAGTACTTC
>-|-|TRBV23-1|TRBJ1-5
CAAYLNSNQPQHF
TGCGCCGCGTATCTCAATAGCAATCAGCCCCAGCATTTT
>-|-|TRBV2|TRBJ1-1
CASSEQFMAFF
TGTGCCAGCAGTGAACAGTTTATGGCTTTCTTT
>-|-|TRBV18|TRBJ2-6
CASSSKSGANVLTF
TGTGCCAGCTCATCCAAATCTGGGGCCAACGTCCTGACTTTC
>-|-|TRBV5-1|TRBJ1-5
CASSLGGERPQHF
TGCGCCAGCAGCTTGGGGGGGGAGCGGCCCCAGCATTTT